This TCR beta chain was obtained from a study of T cells in Graves' hyperthyroidism and ophthalmopathy. The TCR beta CDR3 regions underwent amplification using RNA transcripts as the source. The TCR CDR3 was amplified in a first-round RT-PCR using the HTBI primer set. TCRdb called the multiplex PCR reads again in MiXCR, with one record for every CDR3 protein. Among approximately 600,000 distinct CDR3 sequences, around 21% were seen once, and the ten largest hold 34%. This clonotype was observed a few times. The germline CDR1 and CDR2 sequences are MNHNS and SASEGT. This CDR3 is built from 15 residues. V was clipped by 5 bases and J by 8 bases; unmatched bases: 11.

This sequence joins TRBV6-1 and TRBJ2-1; TRBD2 matches 8 bases. The source material was blood. This receptor was taken from a man aged 30 to 39 with Graves' ophthalmopathy. The CDR3 nucleotides are TGTGCCAGCAGTCCCGGACTAGCATATAACGATGAGCAGTTCTTC. It encodes CASSPGLAYNDEQFF.